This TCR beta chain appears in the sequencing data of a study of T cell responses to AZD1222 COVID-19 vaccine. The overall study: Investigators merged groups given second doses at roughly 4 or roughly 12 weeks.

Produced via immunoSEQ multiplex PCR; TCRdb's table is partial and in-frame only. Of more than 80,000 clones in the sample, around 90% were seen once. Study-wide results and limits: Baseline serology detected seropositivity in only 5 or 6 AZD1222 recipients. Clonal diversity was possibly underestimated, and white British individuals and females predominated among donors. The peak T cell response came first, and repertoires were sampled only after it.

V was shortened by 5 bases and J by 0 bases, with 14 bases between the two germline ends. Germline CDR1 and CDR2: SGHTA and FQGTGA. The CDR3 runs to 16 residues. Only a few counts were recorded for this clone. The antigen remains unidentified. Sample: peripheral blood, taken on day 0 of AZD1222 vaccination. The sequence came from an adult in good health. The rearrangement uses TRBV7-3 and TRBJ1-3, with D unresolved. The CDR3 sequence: CASSDRGSYSGNTIYF. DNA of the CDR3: TGTGCCAGCAGCGATCGAGGATCTTACTCTGGAAACACCATATATTTT. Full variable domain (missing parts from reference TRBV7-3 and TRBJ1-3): GAGVSQTPSNKVTEKGKYVELRCDPISGHTALYWYRQSLGQGPEFLIYFQGTGAADDSGLPNDRFFAVRPEGSVSTLKIQRTERGDSAVYLCASSDRGSYSGNTIYFGEGSWLTVV.